The 10 T cell receptor beta chains below all came from one sample that was sequenced in a study of human T cells and chemical hapten exposure. TCRdb used MiXCR to reprocess the RACE reads, holding one entry per CDR3 protein. The repertoire includes 300,000 to 450,000 distinct CDR3 sequences, nearly 5% of them detected once, and 2% to 2.5% sits in the top ten. The sample's time point: patch test 1, 2 weeks after DPC sensitization. This sample's treatment: therapeutic diphenylcyclopropenone sensitization with weekly scalp DPC. The material was whole blood, obtained in connection with sensitization to the hapten diphenylcyclopropenone (DPC). These receptors were obtained from a woman between 50 and 59 years old with alopecia areata. Some clones in this sample may be carry-over from other donors' samples.

There are a few counts of this clonotype. This chain links TRBV27 with TRBJ2-5; D not certain. V was trimmed by 5 bases and J by 2 bases, leaving 15 bases between them. Germline CDR1 MNHEY, CDR2 SMNVEV (reference sequence). CDR3 length: 15 residues. The CDR3 sequence is CASSPTRPKQETQYF. CDR3 bases: TGTGCCAGCAGTCCAACCCGACCCAAACAAGAGACCCAGTACTTC.

The V call is TRBV6-1, the J call TRBJ1-4; no reliable D call. Germline loops: CDR1 MNHNS, CDR2 SASEGT. This CDR3 spans 14 amino acids. V lost 7 bases to trimming and J lost 0 bases, with 9 bases between them. Written as DNA, the CDR3 is TGTGCCAGCATACCAGGTGCAACTAATGAAAAACTGTTTTTT. Amino acid sequence: CASIPGATNEKLFF.

The chain couples TRBV6-6 to TRBJ1-2; possible D gene TRBD1, 5 bases. Germline CDR1 and CDR2: MNHNY and SVGAGI (reference sequence). Trimming pared 7 bases from V and 6 bases from J, leaving 15 bases between. The CDR3 sequence is 13 residues long. The CDR3 DNA is TGTGCCAGCACAAGCGGGGGGGGAGATGGCTACACCTTC. Translation: CASTSGGGDGYTF.

This clonotype was picked up many times. The chain couples TRBV5-1 to TRBJ2-3; TRBD2 matches at 8 bases. Germline CDR1 SGHRS, CDR2 YFSETQ. The J segment lost 0 bases and the V segment lost 4 bases, leaving 16 bases of the junction unmatched. CDR3 length equals 19 residues. Here the CDR3 reads CASSPSAAGAHESTDTQYF. CDR3 DNA sequence: TGCGCCAGCAGCCCGTCAGCAGCGGGGGCCCACGAAAGCACAGATACGCAGTATTTT.

Many counts were recorded for this clonotype. The rearrangement links TRBV5-6 to TRBJ1-1, with no clear D. Germline CDR1 and CDR2: SGHDT and YYEEEE. V was shortened by 5 bases and J by 5 bases, with 13 bases between the two germline ends. CDR3 length: 13 residues. The CDR3 DNA reads TGTGCCAGCAGTCCCCGCCCGTGGACTGAAGCTTTCTTT. Protein product: CASSPRPWTEAFF.

This clonotype came up many times. The V gene is TRBV7-2, the J gene TRBJ1-4; 8 bases map to TRBD1. CDR3 length equals 17 residues. The trim removed 3 bases at V and 0 bases at J, leaving 6 bases unmatched. Germline CDR1 is SGHTA and CDR2 is FQGNSA. CDR3 amino acids: CASSLRTGGSTNEKLFF. The CDR3 DNA follows: TGTGCCAGCAGCTTGAGAACAGGGGGTTCAACTAATGAAAAACTGTTTTTT.

This clonotype was seen only a few times. This chain joins TRBV5-1 and TRBJ2-1; 10 bases line up with TRBD1. Trimming removed 7 bases from V and 5 bases from J; junction bases left unmatched: 0. Germline CDR1 reads SGHRS; CDR2 reads YFSETQ. This CDR3 has 12 residues. The CDR3, as DNA: TGCGCCAGCGGGACAGGGGACAATGAGCAGTTCTTC. Encoded protein: CASGTGDNEQFF.

The chain links TRBV9 to TRBJ1-3, with D perhaps TRBD1 (5 bases). Deletions cut 3 bases from V and 0 bases from J, with 13 bases between. This CDR3 comprises 16 residues. CDR1 is SGDLS and CDR2 is YYNGEE in the germline V gene. The CDR3 region is CASSGNRRSSGNTIYF. CDR3 in DNA: TGTGCCAGCAGCGGAAACAGGCGAAGCTCTGGAAACACCATATATTTT.

The chain employs TRBV3-1 and TRBJ2-2; D is uncertain. This CDR3 has 14 amino acids. Germline V CDR1 and CDR2: LGHDT, YNNKEL (reference sequence). V lost 2 bases to trimming and J lost 3 bases, with 7 bases between them. The CDR3 DNA reads as TGTGCCAGCAGCCAATTACTTCACACCGGGGAGCTGTTTTTT. As protein: CASSQLLHTGELFF.

This chain uses TRBV7-6 with TRBJ2-3; D is unclear. CDR1 is SGHVS, CDR2 FNYEAQ, per germline. Deletions cut 5 bases from V and 3 bases from J, with 24 bases between. There are 18 residues in the CDR3. This CDR3 is CASSLGPPRSPGTDTQYF. In nucleotides, the CDR3 is TGTGCCAGCAGCCTCGGCCCCCCTAGAAGCCCCGGAACAGATACGCAGTATTTT.